The 25 T cell receptor beta chains given below trace back to one sample, sequenced in a study of cytomegalovirus exposure and HLA in healthy donors. PCR primers comprised 60 Vbeta and 13 Jbeta primers. Measured with immunoSEQ multiplex PCR; TCRdb has only the in-frame clones, and not every one. Among some 130,000 clones, roughly 78% were seen once, and the ten largest hold approximately 4.3%. Sequencing used PBMCs. All receptors come from a young man in good health.

The gene calls are TRBV27 and TRBJ2-7, with 7 bases fitting TRBD2. The ends lost 8 bases at V and 2 bases at J; junction bases unmatched: 6. Germline V gene lookup returns CDR1 MNHEY and CDR2 SMNVEV (reference sequence). The CDR3 has 13 residues. The CDR3 protein is CASGGGGAYEQYF. The CDR3 bases are TGTGCCAGCGGCGGGGGAGGCGCCTACGAGCAGTACTTC.

This clone occurred once. The rearrangement links TRBV7-3 to TRBJ2-3; no clear D gene. V was pared by 9 bases and J by 1 base, with 11 bases between. This CDR3 contains 13 residues. Germline V gene data show CDR1 as SGHTA and CDR2 as FQGTGA. CDR3: CASVSRGTDTQYF. The CDR3 region has the DNA TGTGCCAGTGTGAGCCGGGGCACAGATACGCAGTATTTT.

The sample holds one count of this clone. The chain employs TRBV5-1 and TRBJ2-1; 11 nucleotides agree with TRBD2. The CDR3 totals 15 residues. The V gene end was trimmed by 1 base and the J gene end by 9 bases; junction bases not matched to a gene: 6. Germline CDR1 is SGHRS and CDR2 is YFSETQ. The CDR3: CASSLKTSGSVEQFF. The CDR3 DNA is TGCGCCAGCAGCTTGAAAACTAGCGGGAGTGTTGAGCAGTTCTTC.

The chain is built from TRBV5-4 and TRBJ1-2; tentative D call: TRBD1 (6 bases). The CDR3 length is 14 residues. V shed 0 bases and J shed 4 bases, with 10 bases lying between them. CDR1 is SGHNT, CDR2 YYREEE, per germline (reference sequence). The DNA of the CDR3 is TGTGCCAGCAGCTTGGCCGACAGGAGCTATGGCTACACCTTC. Encoded protein: CASSLADRSYGYTF.

Concerning this clone: The same CDR3 also results from other DNA sequences found in this sample. The chain is built from TRBV6-1 and TRBJ2-3; a weak D match, TRBD2 (5 bases). Trimming removed 1 base from V and 6 bases from J, with 17 bases in between. The CDR3 covers 16 residues. Germline CDR1 and CDR2: MNHNS and SASEGT. CDR3 in DNA: TGTGCCAGCAGTGAAGAAACCCTAGCAGGACTGGATACGCAGTATTTT. This translates into CASSEETLAGLDTQYF.

The V gene is TRBV4-1, the J gene TRBJ1-6; D unresolved. The V end was cut by 1 base, the J end by 7 bases, with 14 bases between. The CDR3 totals 16 residues. Germline V lookup: CDR1 MGHRA, CDR2 YSYEKL. CDR3 nucleotides: TGCGCCAGCAGCCAAGTTGGAGAGGGAAGCAATTCACCCCTCCACTTT. Encoded protein: CASSQVGEGSNSPLHF.

This rearrangement joins TRBV2 to TRBJ1-4; D not certain. Germline CDR1 is SNHLY and CDR2 is FYNNEI. V was clipped by 7 bases and J by 8 bases, with 14 bases between them. This CDR3 region has 13 residues. CDR3 bases: TGTGCCAGCATCCGGGATACGGGAGAAAAACTGTTTTTT. Translated: CASIRDTGEKLFF.

V gene TRBV27 combines with J gene TRBJ1-2; D uncertain. This CDR3 has 14 amino acids. The V gene's germline CDR1 is MNHEY and CDR2 SMNVEV (reference sequence). With 6 bases removed from V and 4 bases from J, the gap between germline ends came to 15 bases. Here the CDR3 DNA reads TGTGCCAGCAGAGCCCGCGGCAGCGCCTATGGCTACACCTTC. Translated: CASRARGSAYGYTF.

The chain couples TRBV10-3 to TRBJ1-2; 9 bases are shared with TRBD1. CDR1 and CDR2 from the germline V gene are ENHRY and SYGVKD. The junction had 5 bases not matched to a gene; V was cut back by 2 bases and J by 4 bases. This CDR3 region has 15 residues. Written as DNA, the CDR3 is TGTGCCATCAGTGAGGGGACAGGGCACGGCTATGGCTACACCTTC. This sequence encodes CAISEGTGHGYGYTF.

The rearrangement links TRBV13 to TRBJ2-1; 8 nucleotides match TRBD2. J gave up 7 bases and V 5 bases, and 7 bases lay outside the gene matches. The CDR3 runs 14 residues. Germline assignment: CDR1 PRHDT and CDR2 FYEKMQ (reference sequence). CDR3 sequence: CASSPRLAPNEQFF. CDR3 nucleotide sequence: TGTGCCAGCAGCCCGAGACTAGCGCCTAATGAGCAGTTCTTC.

V gene TRBV5-6 combines with J gene TRBJ2-5; D possibly corresponds to TRBD2 (5 bases). The DNA matches TRBJ2-7 better at its end, which makes the J call doubtful. Germline-derived CDR1 and CDR2 are SGHDT and YYEEEE. The CDR3 is 16 residues long. CDR3 sequence reads: CASSLARAGPPYEQYF. Written as DNA, the CDR3 is TGTGCCAGCAGCCTAGCTAGGGCGGGCCCGCCCTACGAGCAGTACTTC.

The rearrangement uses TRBV18 and TRBJ1-1, with no clear D. The CDR3 covers 14 residues. V was pared by 2 bases and J by 1 base, with 8 bases between. The germline V gene has CDR1 KGHSH and CDR2 LQKENI. The DNA of the CDR3 is TGTGCCAGCTCACCAGAGTCCGGGAACACTGAAGCTTTCTTT. Its translation is CASSPESGNTEAFF.

The V and J genes are TRBV7-3 and TRBJ1-2; 8 bases are a match to TRBD1. The CDR3 is 14 residues long. Germline values: CDR1 SGHTA, CDR2 FQGTGA. V lost 4 bases and J lost 8; bases outside the gene matches: 9. CDR3 protein: CASSSNAGGGGYTF. The CDR3 DNA sequence: TGTGCCAGCAGCTCAAACGCAGGGGGCGGAGGCTACACCTTC.

The chain combines TRBV4-1 with TRBJ2-7; the match to TRBD1 covers 9 bases. V was clipped by 0 bases and J by 0 bases; unmatched bases: 3. CDR3 length: 16 amino acids. CDR1 and CDR2 (germline): MGHRA, YSYEKL. CDR3 protein: CASSQDTGQGSYEQYF. In nucleotides, the CDR3 is TGCGCCAGCAGCCAAGATACGGGACAGGGCTCCTACGAGCAGTACTTC.

The genes are TRBV10-3 and TRBJ2-1, with D tentatively TRBD2 (5 bases). V gave up 5 bases and J gave up 7 bases, with 21 bases separating them. Germline CDR1 and CDR2: ENHRY and SYGVKD. The CDR3 length is 16 residues. The CDR3 spells CAISLAPMIRGNEQFF. The CDR3 DNA follows: TGTGCCATCAGTCTAGCTCCCATGATTCGTGGGAATGAGCAGTTCTTC.

The V gene is TRBV9, the J gene TRBJ2-2, with a tentative D call TRBD2 (6 bases). This CDR3 spans 16 amino acids. The V gene's germline CDR1 is SGDLS and CDR2 YYNGEE. The V end lost 0 bases, the J end lost 4 bases, and 13 bases lay between the germline ends. CDR3 coding DNA: TGTGCCAGCAGCGTAGTTGGGGGAGGCGGCACCGGGGAGCTGTTTTTT. Its translation: CASSVVGGGGTGELFF.

The chain combines TRBV7-3 with TRBJ2-2; tentative D call: TRBD1 (6 bases). The CDR3 extends over 15 amino acids. Germline loops: CDR1 SGHTA, CDR2 FQGTGA. Trimming shortened V by 5 bases and J by 5 bases, and 15 bases separated the two germline ends. This CDR3 reads CASSPQGSVTGELFF. The CDR3 DNA reads as TGTGCCAGCAGCCCACAGGGAAGCGTAACCGGGGAGCTGTTTTTT.

The chain joins TRBV4-2 to TRBJ2-7; D is unresolved. Germline V gene sequence: CDR1 LGHNA, CDR2 YNFKEQ. This CDR3 comprises 14 residues. V dropped 1 base and J dropped 3 bases, with 10 bases sitting between them. The CDR3 DNA sequence: TGTGCCAGCAGCCAAGGGCCCGTGGTCTACGAGCAGTACTTC. This gives the protein CASSQGPVVYEQYF.

CDR3 amino acids: CASSYTGGAFQPQHF. CDR3 in DNA: TGTGCCAGCAGTTATACAGGGGGCGCGTTTCAGCCCCAGCATTTT. The gene calls are TRBV7-2 and TRBJ1-5, with 9 bases identical to TRBD1. CDR3 length: 15 residues. The germline CDR1 and CDR2 sequences are SGHTA and FQGNSA. The V gene end was trimmed by 6 bases and the J gene end by 6 bases; junction bases not matched to a gene: 9.

The chain is built from TRBV9 and TRBJ2-2; D perhaps matches TRBD2 (5 bases). Trimming shortened V by 0 bases and J by 1 base, and 7 bases separated the two germline ends. The CDR3 spans 15 residues. The germline V gene has CDR1 SGDLS and CDR2 YYNGEE. The DNA for the CDR3 is TGTGCCAGCAGCGTAGCTGGGAGGAACACCGGGGAGCTGTTTTTT. It codes for CASSVAGRNTGELFF.

This clone was counted only a few times. In the same sample, other DNA sequences code for this CDR3. The rearrangement uses TRBV19 and TRBJ2-7, with TRBD1 matching 10 bases. The CDR3 consists of 13 residues. The germline CDR1 and CDR2 sequences are LNHDA and SQIVND (reference sequence). Trimming cost V 4 bases and J 4 bases; bases outside gene matches: 1. CDR3 sequence (DNA): TGTGCCAGTAGTAAGGACAGGGGGTACGAGCAGTACTTC. It codes for CASSKDRGYEQYF.

The V gene is TRBV27, the J gene TRBJ2-7; TRBD2 matches at 11 bases. The V gene's germline CDR1 is MNHEY and CDR2 SMNVEV (reference sequence). The J segment lost 6 bases and the V segment lost 0 bases, leaving 4 bases of the junction unmatched. The CDR3 covers 15 residues. The CDR3, as DNA: TGTGCCAGCAGTTTATCGATAGCGGGAGGGCGCGAGCAGTACTTC. Residues: CASSLSIAGGREQYF.

This clone has a single count. This chain connects TRBV9 to TRBJ1-2, with TRBD1 matching over 9 bases. This CDR3 contains 15 residues. Germline V gives CDR1 SGDLS, CDR2 YYNGEE. Trimming at V came to 3 bases and at J to 4 bases, leaving 7 bases not matched to a gene. CDR3 residues: CASSAGTGIGYGYTF. The CDR3 DNA is TGTGCCAGCAGCGCCGGGACAGGGATCGGCTATGGCTACACCTTC.

This chain links TRBV6-5 with TRBJ2-5; D is possibly TRBD2 (6 bases). V was shortened by 0 bases and J by 2 bases, with 7 bases between the two germline ends. The CDR3 sequence is 14 residues long. CDR1 MNHEY and CDR2 SVGAGI come from the germline V gene. Here the CDR3 reads CASSYSAGQETQYF. For the CDR3, the DNA is TGTGCCAGCAGTTACTCCGCGGGGCAAGAGACCCAGTACTTC.

This clone was seen a handful of times. The rearrangement links TRBV25-1 to TRBJ1-4; D perhaps matches TRBD1 (6 bases). The CDR3 sequence is 14 residues long. The germline V gene encodes CDR1 MGHDK and CDR2 SYGVNS. V lost 1 base, J lost 8 bases, and 11 bases lay in between. CDR3 residues: CASSEFAGAEKLFF. The CDR3 DNA sequence: TGTGCCAGCAGTGAATTCGCAGGGGCGGAAAAACTGTTTTTT.